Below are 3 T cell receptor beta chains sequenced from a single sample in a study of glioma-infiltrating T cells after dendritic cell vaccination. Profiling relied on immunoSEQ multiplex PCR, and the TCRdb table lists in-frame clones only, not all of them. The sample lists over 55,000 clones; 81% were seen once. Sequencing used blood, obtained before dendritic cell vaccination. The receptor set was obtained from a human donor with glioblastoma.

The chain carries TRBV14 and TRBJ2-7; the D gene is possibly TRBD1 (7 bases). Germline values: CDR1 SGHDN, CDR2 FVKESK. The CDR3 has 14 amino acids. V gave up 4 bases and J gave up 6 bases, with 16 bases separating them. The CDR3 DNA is TGTGCCAGCAGCCTGAGACAGGGAGGCGGCGAGCAGTACTTC. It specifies CASSLRQGGGEQYF. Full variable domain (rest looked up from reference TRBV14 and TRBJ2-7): EAGVTQFPSHSVIEKGQTVTLRCDPISGHDNLYWYRRVMGKEIKFLLHFVKESKQDESGMPNNRFLAERTGGTYSTLKVQPAELEDSGVYFCASSLRQGGGEQYFGPGTRLTVT.

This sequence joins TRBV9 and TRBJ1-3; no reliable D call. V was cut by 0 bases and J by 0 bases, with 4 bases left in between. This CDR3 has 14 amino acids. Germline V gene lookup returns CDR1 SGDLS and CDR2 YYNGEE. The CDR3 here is CASSVASSGNTIYF. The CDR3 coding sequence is TGTGCCAGCAGCGTAGCCAGCTCTGGAAACACCATATATTTT.

CDR3 sequence: CASSKEGDRGRGAQHF. In DNA, the CDR3 is TGTGCCAGCAGCAAAGAGGGGGACAGGGGACGGGGGGCCCAGCATTTT. The rearrangement links TRBV21-1 to TRBJ1-5; TRBD1, the table's D call, was not compared with the DNA. TRBV21-1 is a pseudogene segment. This CDR3 contains 16 residues.